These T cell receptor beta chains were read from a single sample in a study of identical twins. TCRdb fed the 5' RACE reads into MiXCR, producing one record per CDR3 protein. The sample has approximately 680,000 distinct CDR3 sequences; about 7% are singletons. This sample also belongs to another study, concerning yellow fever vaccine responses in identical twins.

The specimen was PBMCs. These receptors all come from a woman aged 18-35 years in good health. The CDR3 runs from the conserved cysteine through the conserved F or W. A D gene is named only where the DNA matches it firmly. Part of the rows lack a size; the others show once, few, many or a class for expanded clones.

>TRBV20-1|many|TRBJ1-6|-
CSAPDSRNSPLHF
TGCAGTGCTCCGGACAGTCGTAATTCACCCCTCCACTTT
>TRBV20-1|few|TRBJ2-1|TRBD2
CSARSPGGVNEQFF
TGCAGTGCTAGATCCCCGGGGGGAGTCAATGAGCAGTTCTTC
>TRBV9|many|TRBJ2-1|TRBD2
CASSQSGASYNEQFF
TGTGCCAGCAGTCAGAGCGGGGCTTCCTACAATGAGCAGTTCTTC
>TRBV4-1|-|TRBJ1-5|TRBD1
CASSEGGWGNQPQHF
TGCGCCAGCAGCGAAGGGGGCTGGGGCAATCAGCCCCAGCATTTT
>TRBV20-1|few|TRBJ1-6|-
CSAMSRVNNSPLHF
TGCAGTGCTATGAGCAGGGTCAATAATTCACCCCTCCACTTT
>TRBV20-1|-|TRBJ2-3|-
CSARLGDLTSTDTQYF
TGCAGTGCTAGATTGGGGGACCTGACAAGCACAGATACGCAGTATTTT
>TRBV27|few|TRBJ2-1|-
CASILRGALTVSYNEQFF
TGTGCCAGCATCTTACGGGGGGCGCTTACTGTCTCCTACAATGAGCAGTTCTTC
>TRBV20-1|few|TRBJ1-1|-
CSARRGAFGNTEAFF
TGCAGTGCTAGGCGGGGGGCGTTCGGAAACACTGAAGCTTTCTTT
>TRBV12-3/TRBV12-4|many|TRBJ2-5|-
CASSPPTVTQYF
TGTGCCAGCAGTCCCCCGACTGTCACCCAGTACTTC
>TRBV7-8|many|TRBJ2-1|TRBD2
CASRMGLAGHNEQFF
TGTGCCAGCAGGATGGGACTAGCGGGTCACAATGAGCAGTTCTTC
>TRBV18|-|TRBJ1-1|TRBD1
CASSPVEGAAEAFF
TGTGCCAGCTCACCTGTGGAGGGGGCCGCTGAAGCTTTCTTT
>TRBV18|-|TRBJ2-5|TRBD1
CASSLRGRTGGQETQYF
TGTGCCAGCTCACTAAGGGGCAGGACAGGGGGACAAGAGACCCAGTACTTC
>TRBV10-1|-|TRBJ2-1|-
CASSSSVSGSYNEQFF
TGCGCCAGCTCAAGTAGCGTTTCGGGCTCCTACAATGAGCAGTTCTTC
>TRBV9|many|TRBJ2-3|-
CASSVVPSTDTQYF
TGTGCCAGCAGCGTAGTCCCTAGCACAGATACGCAGTATTTT
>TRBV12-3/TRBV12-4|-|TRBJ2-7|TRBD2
CASSTSGKSSYEQYF
TGTGCCAGCAGCACTAGCGGGAAAAGCTCCTACGAGCAGTACTTC
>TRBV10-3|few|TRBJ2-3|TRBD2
CAISGLAGTDTQYF
TGTGCCATCAGTGGACTAGCGGGGACAGATACGCAGTATTTT
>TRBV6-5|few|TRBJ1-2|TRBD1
CASSYSRDRVVGGYGYTF
TGTGCCAGCAGTTACTCGAGGGACAGGGTCGTGGGGGGCTATGGCTACACCTTC
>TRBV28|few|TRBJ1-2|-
CASNPSVGGGYTF
TGTGCCAGCAATCCCTCGGTTGGGGGTGGCTACACCTTC
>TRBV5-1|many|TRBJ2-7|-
CASSLREKYEQYF
TGCGCCAGCAGCTTGAGGGAGAAATACGAGCAGTACTTC
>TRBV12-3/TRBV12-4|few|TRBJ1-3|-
CASSNIRDNAGNTIYF
TGTGCCAGCAGTAATATCCGGGACAACGCTGGAAACACCATATATTTT
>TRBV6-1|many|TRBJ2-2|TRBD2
CASSRRLAENTGELFF
TGTGCCAGCTCCCGGCGGCTAGCGGAGAACACCGGGGAGCTGTTTTTT
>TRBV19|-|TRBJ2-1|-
CASSMDGTYNEQFF
TGTGCCAGTAGTATGGACGGTACCTACAATGAGCAGTTCTTC
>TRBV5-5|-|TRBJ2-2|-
CASSLGWAMNTGELFF
TGTGCCAGCAGCTTGGGCTGGGCTATGAACACCGGGGAGCTGTTTTTT
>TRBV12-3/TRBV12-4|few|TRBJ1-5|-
CASSRREEQPQHF
TGTGCCAGCAGCCGACGTGAGGAACAGCCCCAGCATTTT
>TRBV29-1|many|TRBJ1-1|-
CSVGGGTEAFF
TGCAGCGTCGGGGGGGGGACTGAAGCTTTCTTT
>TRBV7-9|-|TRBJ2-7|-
CASNWDGSYEQYF
TGTGCCAGCAACTGGGACGGCTCCTACGAGCAGTACTTC
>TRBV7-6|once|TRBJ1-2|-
CASSPNPQGLGGYTF
TGTGCCAGCAGCCCCAACCCACAGGGTTTAGGCGGCTACACCTTC
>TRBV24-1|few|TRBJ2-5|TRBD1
CATSDLPGQGQETQYF
TGTGCCACCAGTGATTTGCCGGGACAGGGCCAAGAGACCCAGTACTTC
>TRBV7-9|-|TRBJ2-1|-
CASSLRELNNEQFF
TGTGCCAGCAGCTTAAGGGAATTAAACAATGAGCAGTTCTTC
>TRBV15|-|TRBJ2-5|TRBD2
CATSWGGETQYF
TGTGCCACCAGTTGGGGGGGAGAGACCCAGTACTTC
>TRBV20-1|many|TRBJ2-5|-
CSATSGLVWETQYF
TGCAGTGCTACCTCAGGGCTAGTATGGGAGACCCAGTACTTC
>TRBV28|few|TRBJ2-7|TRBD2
CASSSKREPSYEQYF
TGTGCCAGCAGTTCGAAGCGGGAGCCCTCCTACGAGCAGTACTTC
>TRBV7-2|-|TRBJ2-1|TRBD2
CASSPRASGSIYNEQFF
TGTGCCAGCAGCCCTCGGGCTAGCGGGAGTATCTACAATGAGCAGTTCTTC
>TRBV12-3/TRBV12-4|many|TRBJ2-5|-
CASSLSSETQYF
TGTGCCAGCAGTTTATCCAGCGAGACCCAGTACTTC
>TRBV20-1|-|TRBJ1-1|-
CSARTGQNTEAFF
TGCAGTGCTAGAACGGGGCAAAACACTGAAGCTTTCTTT
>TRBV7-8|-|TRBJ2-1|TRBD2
CASSLLGTSGKIEQFF
TGTGCCAGCAGCTTATTGGGGACTAGCGGAAAAATAGAGCAGTTCTTC
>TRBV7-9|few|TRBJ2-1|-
CASSSQTRYEQFF
TGTGCCAGCAGCTCTCAAACTAGATATGAGCAGTTCTTC
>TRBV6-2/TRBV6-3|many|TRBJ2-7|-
CASSKRAGRTYEQYF
TGTGCCAGCAGTAAAAGAGCGGGCCGGACTTACGAGCAGTACTTC
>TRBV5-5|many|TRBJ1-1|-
CASSDESGLEAFF
TGTGCCAGCAGCGACGAATCGGGGCTAGAAGCTTTCTTT
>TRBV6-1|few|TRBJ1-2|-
CASSVGGAQGTNYGYTF
TGTGCCAGCAGCGTCGGTGGGGCGCAGGGTACTAACTATGGCTACACCTTC
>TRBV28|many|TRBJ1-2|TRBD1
CASSPRPGQPDGYTF
TGTGCCAGCAGCCCAAGACCGGGACAGCCGGATGGCTACACCTTC
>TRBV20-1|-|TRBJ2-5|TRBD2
CSARARRGGQETQYF
TGCAGTGCTAGAGCAAGGCGCGGGGGACAAGAGACCCAGTACTTC
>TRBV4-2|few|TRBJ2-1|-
CASSHLAFSGDDEQFF
TGTGCCAGCAGCCACCTCGCATTTTCCGGTGACGATGAGCAGTTCTTC
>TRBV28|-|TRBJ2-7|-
CASSLLIHYEQYF
TGTGCCAGCAGTTTATTGATCCACTACGAGCAGTACTTC